These T cell receptor beta chains were read from a single sample in a study of long-term antiretroviral therapy in people with HIV. Produced via immunoSEQ multiplex PCR; TCRdb's table is partial and in-frame only. Among around 26,000 clones listed, under 80% were seen once. The sequences come from unsorted PBMCs, collected 0.5 years after starting antiretroviral therapy. The receptor set was obtained from a woman aged 40 to 50 with HIV. CDR3s include the opening cysteine and the closing phenylalanine or tryptophan. Fields, in order: J gene, V gene, D gene, CDR3 protein. The D gene is left open where the match is weak.

TRBJ1-6 | TRBV28 | TRBD1 | CASVTGDYSPLHF
TRBJ1-1 | TRBV7-3 | - | CASSLLAGERAFF
TRBJ2-3 | TRBV6-4 | TRBD2 | CASSSSAGGSVDTQYF
TRBJ1-2 | TRBV19 | - | CATSNSYGYTF
TRBJ2-5 | TRBV2 | - | CASLALEETQYF
TRBJ2-4 | TRBV7-2 | TRBD2 | CASSFRGGERIQYF
TRBJ2-2 | TRBV30 | - | CAWSLANTGELFF
TRBJ2-3 | TRBV5-1 | - | CASSLAGSRAGTDTQYF
TRBJ2-5 | TRBV5-4 | TRBD1 | CASSLTGEKETQYF
TRBJ1-4 | TRBV5-4 | - | CASSLSLAASEKLFF
TRBJ1-6 | TRBV11-1 | TRBD1 | CASSLGQLYSPLHF
TRBJ2-6 | TRBV10-3 | TRBD1 | CAISSPGQGGSGANVLTF
TRBJ1-5 | TRBV27 | TRBD1 | CASSLEGGLSNQPQHF
TRBJ1-6 | TRBV5-5 | - | CASSLAGQTYNSPLHF
TRBJ1-5 | TRBV27 | TRBD1 | CASSLRGTGYNQPQHF
TRBJ1-1 | TRBV4-1 | - | CASSQTVRGTEAFF
TRBJ2-5 | TRBV2 | TRBD1 | CASSETTGQETQYF